These 26 T cell receptor beta chains originate from one sample sequenced in a study of OX40 agonist ivuxolimab in advanced cancers. Clones were read by immunoSEQ multiplex PCR, and TCRdb kept only the in-frame ones, dropping some. The sample holds 35,000 to 40,000 clones, 70% to 80% seen once. Sequencing was performed on CD4+ or CD8+ T cells sorted from blood, taken in a trial of the OX40 agonist ivuxolimab. Receptor source: an adult with an advanced solid tumor such as melanoma, head and neck, liver or kidney cancer.

The chain combines TRBV19 with TRBJ2-7; 9 bases are shared with TRBD1. Germline trimming cut 3 bases from V and 9 bases from J; bases unmatched to any gene: 12. The germline gives CDR1 LNHDA, CDR2 SQIVND (reference sequence). The CDR3 covers 15 residues. The CDR3 DNA reads as TGTGCCAGTAGTATCCCCGGGACAGGGAGTTTGGTGCAGTACTTC. Amino acids: CASSIPGTGSLVQYF.

The chain recombines TRBV28 with TRBJ1-2; no clear D. Germline V gives CDR1 MDHEN, CDR2 SYDVKM. With 11 bases removed from V and 1 base from J, the gap between germline ends came to 14 bases. The CDR3 has 13 residues. The CDR3 region is CACGGYLNYGYTF. Here the CDR3 DNA reads TGTGCCTGCGGTGGGTATCTTAACTATGGCTACACCTTC.

J is TRBJ2-2 and V is TRBV10-3; D is unclear. Germline values: CDR1 ENHRY, CDR2 SYGVKD. CDR3 length: 14 amino acids. With 6 bases removed from V and 5 bases from J, the gap between germline ends came to 13 bases. The CDR3, as DNA: TGTGCCATCAGCGTCCCTACCCAAACCGGGGAGCTGTTTTTT. This sequence encodes CAISVPTQTGELFF.

The J gene is TRBJ2-5, the V gene TRBV29-1; TRBD1 matches at 7 bases. Germline CDR1 reads SQVTM; CDR2 reads ANQGSEA. There are 13 residues in the CDR3. Trimming cost V 3 bases and J 0 bases; bases outside gene matches: 1. The CDR3 DNA reads TGCAGCGTTGACAGGGGGAACCAAGAGACCCAGTACTTC. Encoded protein: CSVDRGNQETQYF.

V is TRBV11-1 and J is TRBJ2-1; TRBD2 matches 7 bases. The germline CDR1 and CDR2 sequences are SGHAT and FQDESV (reference sequence). The CDR3 spans 15 residues. V trimming: 1 base; J trimming: 2 bases; junction bases outside the gene matches: 2. This CDR3 reads CASSLGREPYNEQFF. CDR3 DNA: TGTGCCAGCAGCTTAGGGCGGGAGCCCTACAATGAGCAGTTCTTC.

The chain couples TRBV19 to TRBJ1-1, with a weak D call TRBD1 (6 bases). Germline CDR1 and CDR2: LNHDA and SQIVND (reference sequence). CDR3 size: 15 residues. V lost 4 bases and J 0 bases, leaving 12 bases between the germline ends. CDR3 coding DNA: TGTGCCAGTAGTACACCGGGACAAATGAACACTGAAGCTTTCTTT. This gives the protein CASSTPGQMNTEAFF.

Only a few counts were recorded for this clone. This rearrangement joins TRBV5-1 to TRBJ2-5, with 8 bases that match TRBD2. With V trimmed by 2 bases and J by 5 bases, 8 bases remained unmatched. This CDR3 is 15 amino acids long. Per the germline V gene, CDR1 is SGHRS and CDR2 is YFSETQ. The CDR3 sequence: CASSLTAGRAETQYF. CDR3 DNA sequence: TGCGCCAGCAGCTTAACGGCCGGGAGGGCTGAGACCCAGTACTTC.

The chain recombines TRBV9 with TRBJ2-7; TRBD2 agrees at 14 bases. The CDR3 extends over 16 amino acids. The V gene end was trimmed by 0 bases and the J gene end by 1 base; junction bases not matched to a gene: 0. Germline CDR1 and CDR2: SGDLS and YYNGEE. CDR3: CASSVGLAGGSYEQYF. As DNA, the CDR3 is TGTGCCAGCAGCGTAGGACTAGCGGGAGGGTCCTACGAGCAGTACTTC.

This chain joins TRBV5-1 and TRBJ2-1; D gene unclear. Per germline, CDR1 SGHRS and CDR2 YFSETQ. Trimming took 0 bases from V and 1 from J, leaving 14 bases between them. The CDR3 sequence is 17 residues long. The chain's CDR3 is CASSLARVDGSYNEQFF. DNA of the CDR3: TGCGCCAGCAGCTTGGCAAGGGTCGATGGATCCTACAATGAGCAGTTCTTC.

The chain uses TRBV6-6 and TRBJ2-1; 12 bases map to TRBD2. After removal of 2 bases from V and 6 bases from J, the junction contained 5 bases not matched to a gene. The CDR3 covers 16 residues. In germline, CDR1 is MNHNY, CDR2 SVGAGI (reference sequence). DNA of the CDR3: TGTGCCAGCAGTTACAGACTAGCGGGAGATAGCAATGAGCAGTTCTTC. This encodes CASSYRLAGDSNEQFF.

The V gene is TRBV7-9, the J gene TRBJ1-2, with D maybe TRBD1 (5 bases). Germline V gene lookup returns CDR1 SEHNR and CDR2 FQNEAQ (reference sequence). Trimming stripped 2 bases from V and 8 bases from J, with 6 bases between. The CDR3 is 11 amino acids. The chain's CDR3 is CASSLQGGYTF. CDR3 bases: TGTGCCAGCAGCTTACAGGGCGGCTACACCTTC.

The J gene is TRBJ2-7, the V gene TRBV15, with 7 bases that match TRBD1. Germline CDR1 is LNHNV and CDR2 is YYDKDF (reference sequence). This CDR3 has 16 amino acids. The V gene end was trimmed by 4 bases and the J gene end by 2 bases; junction bases not matched to a gene: 11. CDR3 sequence: CATSTQTRTGTYEQYF. The DNA of the CDR3 is TGTGCCACCAGCACCCAAACCAGGACAGGAACCTACGAGCAGTACTTC.

The chain uses TRBV5-6 and TRBJ2-1; 8 bases are a match to TRBD1. This CDR3 has 15 amino acids. CDR1 and CDR2 (germline): SGHDT, YYEEEE. V shed 2 bases, J shed 4 bases, and the junction held 5 bases outside the gene matches. This CDR3 reads CASSFRGRGYNEQFF. Written as DNA, the CDR3 is TGTGCCAGCAGCTTCAGGGGGCGGGGTTACAATGAGCAGTTCTTC.

This clone was recorded a few times. This rearrangement joins TRBV19 to TRBJ1-5; 8 bases line up with TRBD1. Trimming at V came to 6 bases and at J to 6 bases, leaving 10 bases not matched to a gene. Looked up from germline, CDR1 is LNHDA and CDR2 is SQIVND (reference sequence). The length of the CDR3 is 15 residues. CDR3 protein: CASRDGQGRAQPQHF. CDR3 nucleotide sequence: TGTGCCAGTAGGGATGGACAGGGAAGGGCTCAGCCCCAGCATTTT.

CDR3 DNA sequence: TGTGCCAGCAGTCACCAGAGGGGGTGGGGCAATCAGCCCCAGCATTTT. It is translated as CASSHQRGWGNQPQHF. J is TRBJ1-5 and V is TRBV28; maybe TRBD1 (6 bases). CDR3 length: 16 amino acids. The germline V and J ends were trimmed by 5 bases and 2 bases, with 16 bases remaining between them. Per germline, CDR1 MDHEN and CDR2 SYDVKM.

This clone was counted between two and nine times. The rearrangement links TRBV6-5 to TRBJ2-7; 8 nucleotides agree with TRBD1. This CDR3 comprises 15 residues. The V gene end was trimmed by 7 bases and the J gene end by 1 base; junction bases not matched to a gene: 9. Germline assignment: CDR1 MNHEY and CDR2 SVGAGI. The CDR3 here is CASTPPGTGSYEQYF. The DNA for the CDR3 is TGTGCCAGCACTCCCCCCGGGACAGGATCCTACGAGCAGTACTTC.

The chain carries TRBV5-1 and TRBJ2-1, with D hard to call. The CDR3 extends over 11 amino acids. Trimming left V 4 bases short and J 14 bases short, with 13 bases between. CDR1 and CDR2 (germline): SGHRS, YFSETQ. In nucleotides, the CDR3 is TGCGCCAGCAGCCTGGCGGAGTGGAAGTTCTTC. Its protein is CASSLAEWKFF.

The V call is TRBV28, the J call TRBJ2-3, with D perhaps TRBD1 (7 bases). The CDR3 contains 15 residues. V gave up 4 bases and J gave up 2 bases, with 13 bases separating them. CDR1 is MDHEN, CDR2 SYDVKM, per germline. CDR3 loop: CASSSRGTATDTQYF. Here the CDR3 DNA reads TGTGCCAGCAGTTCACGGGGGACAGCCACAGATACGCAGTATTTT.

This sequence joins TRBV9 and TRBJ2-3; 7 positions agree with TRBD1. V was clipped by 4 bases and J by 2 bases; unmatched bases: 10. Per the germline V gene, CDR1 is SGDLS and CDR2 is YYNGEE. The CDR3 contains 16 residues. The CDR3 DNA sequence: TGTGCCAGCAGCCAATTTAGACAGGGTGCCACAGATACGCAGTATTTT. This gives the protein CASSQFRQGATDTQYF.

The chain employs TRBV9 and TRBJ1-3; no definite D call. The CDR3 runs 14 residues. V was clipped by 1 base and J by 0 bases, with 5 bases between them. Germline lookup yields CDR1 SGDLS and CDR2 YYNGEE. The CDR3 DNA is TGTGCCAGCAGCGTATTACCCTCTGGAAACACCATATATTTT. Amino acid sequence: CASSVLPSGNTIYF.

This sequence joins TRBV5-6 and TRBJ2-7; 13 bases are a match to TRBD2. This CDR3 has 17 residues. Germline CDR1 is SGHDT and CDR2 is YYEEEE. J lost 7 bases, V lost 2 bases, and 12 bases had no gene match. CDR3 loop: CASSFTGTSGTLWEQYF. As DNA, the CDR3 is TGTGCCAGCAGCTTTACCGGGACTAGCGGGACTTTGTGGGAGCAGTACTTC.

This sequence joins TRBV5-1 and TRBJ2-5, with unresolved D. CDR3 length: 13 amino acids. V dropped 4 bases and J dropped 3 bases, with 10 bases sitting between them. Germline V gene data show CDR1 as SGHRS and CDR2 as YFSETQ. CDR3: CASSVEIKETQYF. In nucleotides, the CDR3 is TGCGCCAGCAGCGTAGAGATAAAAGAGACCCAGTACTTC.

The V gene is TRBV5-4, the J gene TRBJ2-5, with D unresolved. The CDR3 has 12 residues. The germline V gene encodes CDR1 SGHNT and CDR2 YYREEE (reference sequence). Between the trimmed V and J ends, which lost 2 bases and 3 bases, there was a span of 5 bases. The CDR3 DNA is TGTGCCAGCAGCTTAGAGGAAGAGACCCAGTACTTC. It specifies CASSLEEETQYF.

The V gene is TRBV10-2, the J gene TRBJ2-7; 8 nucleotides match TRBD1. The CDR3 length is 13 residues. CDR1 and CDR2 from the germline V gene are WSHSY and SAAADI. Trimming cost V 8 bases and J 3 bases; bases outside gene matches: 6. CDR3 sequence: CASLKTGGYEQYF. CDR3 coding DNA: TGCGCCAGCCTAAAAACAGGGGGCTACGAGCAGTACTTC.

This clone was counted once. The chain combines TRBV21-1 with TRBJ2-1. TRBV21-1 is termed a pseudogene. The CDR3 has 17 residues. The CDR3 here is CASSKALLEWGHNEQFF. The DNA of the CDR3 is TGTGCCAGCAGCAAAGCCTTACTAGAGTGGGGACACAATGAGCAGTTCTTC.

By proportion, this clone is medium-sized. V gene TRBV7-7 combines with J gene TRBJ2-5; 7 bases match TRBD2. Germline-derived CDR1 and CDR2 are SSHAT and FNYEAQ (reference sequence). The CDR3 runs to 13 residues. The CDR3 sequence: CATSTSAQETQYF. CDR3 nucleotides: TGTGCTACCTCAACTAGCGCCCAAGAGACCCAGTACTTC.